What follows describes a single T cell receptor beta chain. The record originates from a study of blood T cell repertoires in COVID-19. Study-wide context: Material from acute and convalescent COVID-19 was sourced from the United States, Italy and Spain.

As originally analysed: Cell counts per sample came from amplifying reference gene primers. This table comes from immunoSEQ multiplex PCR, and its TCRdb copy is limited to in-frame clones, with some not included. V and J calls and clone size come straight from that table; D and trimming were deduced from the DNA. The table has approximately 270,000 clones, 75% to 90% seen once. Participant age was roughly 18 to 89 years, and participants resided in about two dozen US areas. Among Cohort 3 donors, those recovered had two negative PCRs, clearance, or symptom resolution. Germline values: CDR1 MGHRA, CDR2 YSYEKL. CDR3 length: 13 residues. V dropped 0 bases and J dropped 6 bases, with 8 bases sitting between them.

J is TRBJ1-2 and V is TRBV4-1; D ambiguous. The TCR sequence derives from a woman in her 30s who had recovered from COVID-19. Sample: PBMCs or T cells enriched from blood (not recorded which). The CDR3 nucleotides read TGCGCCAGCAGCCAAGATCGGGTAAATGGCTACACCTTC. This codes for CASSQDRVNGYTF.